Given below is one T cell receptor (beta chain) in context. Its antigen remains unknown. The data originate from a study of brain T cells in children with intractable seizures. Germline V CDR1 and CDR2: SGHRS, YFSETQ. The trim removed 10 bases at V and 4 bases at J, leaving 3 bases unmatched. The CDR3 is 11 residues long. Study results and caveats: Viral specificity was inferred only from CDR3 similarity; HCMV serostatus was unknown.

Using immunoSEQ multiplex PCR, the repertoire was profiled, and TCRdb retains in-frame clones only, with some absent. The sample includes 300,000 to 400,000 clones, roughly 93% seen only once; the top ten take 5.5% to 6%. Regarding time point: blood from clinic visit 5 months post-surgery; TSC patient then seizure free. Only cases whose brain tissue showed the highest T cell transcript signatures were sequenced. The clonotype comes from a boy under two years old with tuberous sclerosis and intractable seizures. The chain is built from TRBV5-1 and TRBJ2-5; 8 nucleotides line up with TRBD2. The sequences come from peripheral blood, collected 5 to 6 months after surgery. This CDR3 is CAAGGGETQYF. The CDR3 DNA is TGCGCCGCGGGGGGTGGAGAGACCCAGTACTTC.